Below are 10 T cell receptor beta chains sequenced from a single sample in a study of neoadjuvant nivolumab and ipilimumab in lung cancer. Profiled with immunoSEQ multiplex PCR; TCRdb holds only in-frame clones, not every one. The sample lists 25,000 to 35,000 clones, 83% occurring once. Source: tumor tissue, taken after neoadjuvant nivolumab, alone or with ipilimumab, at or shortly before surgery. The receptors were gathered from an adult with non-small cell lung cancer.

In this sample, this clone turned up once. The chain employs TRBV11-2 and TRBJ2-1; 10 bases are shared with TRBD1. Trimming removed 4 bases from V and 7 bases from J; junction bases left unmatched: 4. The CDR3 extends over 14 amino acids. The germline V gene encodes CDR1 SGHAT and CDR2 FQNNGV. CDR3: CASSSPGQGNEQFF. CDR3 bases: TGTGCCAGCAGCTCCCCGGGACAGGGGAATGAGCAGTTCTTC.

V usage is TRBV5-4 and J usage is TRBJ2-1; D may be TRBD1 or TRBD2 (5 bases each). This CDR3 is 15 amino acids long. Germline CDR1 and CDR2: SGHNT and YYREEE (reference sequence). V lost 0 bases and J 4 bases, leaving 11 bases between the germline ends. CDR3 loop: CASSLVVGVYNEQFF. The CDR3 nucleotides are TGTGCCAGCAGCTTGGTAGTGGGGGTATACAATGAGCAGTTCTTC.

This clone occurred a few times. This chain links TRBV19 with TRBJ2-7; no reliable D call. Germline assignment: CDR1 LNHDA and CDR2 SQIVND (reference sequence). The CDR3 extends over 14 amino acids. V was trimmed by 1 base and J by 6 bases, leaving 13 bases between them. The CDR3 nucleotides read TGTGCCAGTAGTATAGTCATCAAGGGTGGCGAGCAGTACTTC. It encodes CASSIVIKGGEQYF.

This chain connects TRBV7-2 to TRBJ1-2; 8 bases fit TRBD1. The CDR3 has 15 amino acids. The V and J ends lost 5 bases and 3 bases, in that order; junction bases with no gene match: 8. CDR1 is SGHTA, CDR2 FQGNSA, per germline. CDR3 in amino acids: CASSHTGGGDYGYTF. The CDR3 DNA sequence: TGTGCCAGCAGCCACACAGGGGGAGGTGACTATGGCTACACCTTC.

V gene TRBV7-2 combines with J gene TRBJ1-1; the match to TRBD1 covers 9 bases. V gave up 5 bases and J gave up 5 bases; unmatched junction bases: 6. Germline V gene sequence: CDR1 SGHTA, CDR2 FQGNSA. The CDR3 length is 14 residues. This CDR3 reads CASSIRQGGTEAFF. DNA for the CDR3: TGTGCCAGCAGCATCCGACAGGGGGGAACTGAAGCTTTCTTT.

This clone was counted once. The J gene is TRBJ2-1, the V gene TRBV5-1, with TRBD2 matching 8 bases. Germline lookup yields CDR1 SGHRS and CDR2 YFSETQ. CDR3 length equals 15 residues. The J segment lost 4 bases and the V segment lost 1 base, leaving 4 bases of the junction unmatched. As DNA, the CDR3 is TGCGCCAGCAGCTTGAGCGGGGGCTTATACAATGAGCAGTTCTTC. Its translation: CASSLSGGLYNEQFF.

The V gene is TRBV7-2, the J gene TRBJ2-7, with TRBD2 matching 8 bases. Germline loops: CDR1 SGHTA, CDR2 FQGNSA. The CDR3 is 14 amino acids. V shed 3 bases and J 2 bases; nucleotides not matched to a gene: 3. The CDR3 DNA sequence: TGTGCCAGCAGCTTCAATAGCGGGACCTACGAGCAGTACTTC. This translates into CASSFNSGTYEQYF. Together with reference TRBV7-2 and TRBJ2-7, the CDR3 gives the full variable domain: GAGVSQSPSNKVTEKGKDVELRCDPISGHTALYWYRQSLGQGLEFLIYFQGNSAPDKSGLPSDRFSAERTGGSVSTLTIQRTQQEDSAVYLCASSFNSGTYEQYFGPGTRLTVT.

The chain couples TRBV5-8 to TRBJ1-1; D not resolved. The CDR3 runs to 16 residues. The ends were cut back, 5 bases at V and 0 bases at J, with 17 bases in the middle. The V gene's germline CDR1 is SGHTS and CDR2 YDEGEE. CDR3 sequence reads: CASRAVSVIMNTEAFF. The CDR3 region has the DNA TGTGCCAGCAGAGCTGTCTCCGTTATCATGAACACTGAAGCTTTCTTT. Together with reference TRBV5-8 and TRBJ1-1, the CDR3 gives the full variable domain: EAGVTQSPTHLIKTRGQQATLRCSPISGHTSVYWYQQALGLGLQFLLWYDEGEERNRGNFPPRFSGRQFPNYSSELNVNALELEDSALYLCASRAVSVIMNTEAFFGQGTRLTVV.

As for this clone: Other DNA sequences in this sample translate to the same CDR3. J is TRBJ1-5 and V is TRBV30, with D perhaps matching TRBD1 (6 bases). The CDR3 spans 13 residues. Per germline, CDR1 GTSNPN and CDR2 SVGIG (reference sequence). Trimming removed 2 bases at V and 4 bases at J, with 9 bases between. The CDR3 reads CAWSTGQNQPQHF. The CDR3 nucleotides are TGTGCCTGGAGTACAGGGCAGAATCAGCCCCAGCATTTT. The full variable domain, in which reference TRBV30 and TRBJ1-5 provide the parts outside the CDR3, is SQTIHQWPATLVQPVGSPLSLECTVEGTSNPNLYWYRQAAGRGLQLLFYSVGIGQISSEVPQNLSASRPQDRQFILSSKKLLLSDSGFYLCAWSTGQNQPQHFGDGTRLSIL.

This chain joins TRBV6-5 and TRBJ2-2, with D possibly TRBD2 on 6 matching bases. This CDR3 comprises 15 residues. The germline V gene encodes CDR1 MNHEY and CDR2 SVGAGI. V lost 5 bases and J 4 bases, leaving 14 bases between the germline ends. CDR3 bases: TGTGCCAGCAGTGCGGACCCCGGGGGCACCGGGGAGCTGTTTTTT. It translates to CASSADPGGTGELFF.